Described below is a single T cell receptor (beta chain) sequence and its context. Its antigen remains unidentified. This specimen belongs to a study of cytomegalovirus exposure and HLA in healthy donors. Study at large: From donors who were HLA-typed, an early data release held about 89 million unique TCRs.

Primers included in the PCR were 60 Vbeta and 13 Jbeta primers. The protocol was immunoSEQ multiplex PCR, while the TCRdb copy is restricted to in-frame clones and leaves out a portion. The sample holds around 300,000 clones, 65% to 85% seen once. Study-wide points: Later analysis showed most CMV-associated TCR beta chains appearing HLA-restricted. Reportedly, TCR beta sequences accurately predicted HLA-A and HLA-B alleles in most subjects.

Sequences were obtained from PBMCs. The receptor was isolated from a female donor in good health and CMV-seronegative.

The CDR3 nucleotides read TGTGCCTGGAGTCCAAGGGGGTATGAGCAGTTCTTC. Protein: CAWSPRGYEQFF. The rearrangement uses TRBV30 and TRBJ2-1; D might be TRBD1 (6 bases). Deletions cut 2 bases from V and 8 bases from J, with 10 bases between. The CDR3 runs to 12 residues. Germline CDR1 GTSNPN, CDR2 SVGIG (reference sequence).